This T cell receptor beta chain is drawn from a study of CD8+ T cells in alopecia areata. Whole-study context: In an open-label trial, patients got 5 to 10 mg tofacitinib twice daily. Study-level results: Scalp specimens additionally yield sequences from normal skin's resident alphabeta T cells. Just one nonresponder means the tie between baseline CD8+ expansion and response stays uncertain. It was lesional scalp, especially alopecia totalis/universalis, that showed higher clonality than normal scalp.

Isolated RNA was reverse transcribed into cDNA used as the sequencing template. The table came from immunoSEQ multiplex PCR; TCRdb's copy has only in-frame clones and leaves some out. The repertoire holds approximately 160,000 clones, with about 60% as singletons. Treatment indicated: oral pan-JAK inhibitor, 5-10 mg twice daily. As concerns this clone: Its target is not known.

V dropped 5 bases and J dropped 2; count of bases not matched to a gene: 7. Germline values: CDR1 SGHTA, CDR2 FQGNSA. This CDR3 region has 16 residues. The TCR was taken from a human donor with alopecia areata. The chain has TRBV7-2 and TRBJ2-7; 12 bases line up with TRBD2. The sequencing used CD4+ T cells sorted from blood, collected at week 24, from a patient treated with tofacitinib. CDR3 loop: CASSLRTSGATYEQYF. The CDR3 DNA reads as TGTGCCAGCAGCCTTAGGACTAGCGGGGCCACCTACGAGCAGTACTTC. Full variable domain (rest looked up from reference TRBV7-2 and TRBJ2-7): GAGVSQSPSNKVTEKGKDVELRCDPISGHTALYWYRQSLGQGLEFLIYFQGNSAPDKSGLPSDRFSAERTGGSVSTLTIQRTQQEDSAVYLCASSLRTSGATYEQYFGPGTRLTVT.